This T cell receptor beta chain stems from a study of blood T cells in healthy people across ages. Samples had at least 6.5 million PBMCs isolated from them. A second PCR, run for about 7 to 11 cycles, used a sample-barcoded 5' primer plus a J-beta primer mix. One entry per CDR3 protein, called by TCRdb with MiXCR from the 5' RACE reads. The table records over a million distinct CDR3 sequences, about 43% of them present only once. This CDR3 has 16 amino acids. Trimming took off 3 bases at V and 0 bases at J, with 9 bases between the two ends. Germline CDR1 is MNHEY and CDR2 is SMNVEV (reference sequence).

V and J are TRBV27 and TRBJ1-6; no definite D call. Sequences were obtained from blood. This receptor was identified in a woman aged 18-35 years in good health. CDR3 in DNA: TGTGCCAGCAGTTTTCGAGCCAGCTCCTATAATTCACCCCTCCACTTT. Translating gives CASSFRASSYNSPLHF.